This entry lists 5 T cell receptor beta chains sequenced from one sample in a study of cytomegalovirus exposure and HLA in healthy donors (dated by TCRdb to about 2017). Preparation of the library involved the immunoSEQ multiplex PCR assay. A mixture of 60 forward primers for TCR Vbeta segments and 13 reverse primers for TCR Jbeta segments was used in the multiplex PCR. In its TCRdb copy, this immuneACCESS table keeps in-frame sequences only and misses some clones. Where compared with another copy, unresolved V genes explain less than half of these, and the others have no known cause. This sample is represented by about 42,000 clones; roughly half of them were singletons. In total, the top ten clones hold 9% to 13% of the sample. Sequenced material: PBMCs. The receptors originated from a human donor in good health.

This clone was observed a handful of times. This chain links TRBV2 with TRBJ2-1; 9 positions match TRBD2. V shed 6 bases, J shed 5 bases, and the junction held 8 bases outside the gene matches. The germline gives CDR1 SNHLY, CDR2 FYNNEI. This CDR3 has 15 amino acids. CDR3 nucleotides: TGTGCCAGCAGGGAGGGACTAGCCACGAACAATGAGCAGTTCTTC. Translated: CASREGLATNNEQFF.

This clone turned up a few times. DNA for the CDR3: TGTGCCAGCAGTGAAGAGACGGGGGAAAAACTGTTTTTT. Translated: CASSEETGEKLFF. This chain uses TRBV6-4 with TRBJ1-4; no definite D call. V lost 3 bases, J lost 8 bases, and 10 bases lay in between. CDR3 length: 13 residues. Germline-derived CDR1 and CDR2 are MRHNA and SNTAGT.

This chain connects TRBV30 to TRBJ2-7, with D hard to call. Trimming cost V 7 bases and J 0 bases, with 19 bases left between them. The CDR3 sequence is 15 residues long. Germline CDR1 is GTSNPN and CDR2 is SVGIG (reference sequence). CDR3 DNA sequence: TGTGCCTCCTCTCCCCCCGGGTCCAGCTCCTACGAGCAGTACTTC. Translating it yields CASSPPGSSSYEQYF.

The V call is TRBV2, the J call TRBJ2-5; TRBD1 might be the D (5 bases). CDR1 SNHLY and CDR2 FYNNEI come from the germline V gene. V was clipped by 10 bases and J by 4 bases, with 13 bases between them. CDR3 length: 12 residues. CDR3 DNA: TGTGCCACCTTAGATGGGGCAGAGACCCAGTACTTC. Amino acid sequence: CATLDGAETQYF.

Turning to this clone: A single base is all that separates this from a far larger clone, so a read error is likely. The rearrangement uses TRBV6-5 and TRBJ2-7; a possible D gene is TRBD2 (5 bases). There are 15 residues in the CDR3. CDR1 is MNHEY, CDR2 SVGAGI, per germline. DNA for the CDR3: TGTGTCAGCAGTTATTCGGGCGGGTCCTCCTACGAGCAGTACTTC. It codes for CVSSYSGGSSYEQYF.